This T cell receptor (beta chain) was profiled in a study of blood T cell repertoires in COVID-19. Overall study context: From the United States, Italy and Spain came samples of acute and convalescent COVID-19. The cDNA or gDNA used as material had been derived from T cells, B-cell-depleted T cells, or PBMCs.

CDR3 size: 13 residues. The germline CDR1 and CDR2 sequences are SGHAT and FQNNGV. Trimming took 4 bases from V and 0 from J, leaving 6 bases between them. In the authors' workflow: Reference gene primer amplification gave estimated nucleated cell counts. TCRdb's copy holds only in-frame clones and misses some; the assay was immunoSEQ multiplex PCR. V and J calls and clone size are copied from that table; D and trimming were computed from the DNA. The sample yields around 270,000 clones, around 88% seen once. This chain links TRBV11-2 with TRBJ1-2; no clear D gene. The specimen was peripheral blood. The sequence derives from a man aged 30-40 years with active or convalescent COVID-19. The CDR3 sequence: CASSSGANYGYTF. CDR3 sequence (DNA): TGTGCCAGCAGCTCCGGTGCTAACTATGGCTACACCTTC. Looking up the rest from reference TRBV11-2 and TRBJ1-2 gives the full variable domain: EAGVAQSPRYKIIEKRQSVAFWCNPISGHATLYWYQQILGQGPKLLIQFQNNGVVDDSQLPKDRFSAERLKGVDSTLKIQPAKLEDSAVYLCASSSGANYGYTFGSGTRLTVV.